This T cell receptor beta chain is drawn from a study of monozygotic twins with cystic fibrosis. Whole-study results and caveats: Monozygotic CF twins shared more identical nucleotide clonotypes than unrelated patients.

TCRdb's copy holds only in-frame clones and misses some; the assay was immunoSEQ multiplex PCR. The sample includes about 35,000 clones, roughly 66% of them seen just once. In this sample, this clone turned up a few times. Its antigen is still unknown. The specimen was blood. The origin of this receptor is a girl aged 5-17 years with cystic fibrosis.

CDR3 sequence: CASSLESYGYTF. The CDR3 DNA is TGTGCCAGCAGTTTGGAGAGCTATGGCTACACCTTC. V and J are TRBV28 and TRBJ1-2; unclear D gene. Germline CDR1 MDHEN, CDR2 SYDVKM. This CDR3 has 12 amino acids. The V and J ends lost 3 bases and 4 bases respectively, with 6 bases between them.